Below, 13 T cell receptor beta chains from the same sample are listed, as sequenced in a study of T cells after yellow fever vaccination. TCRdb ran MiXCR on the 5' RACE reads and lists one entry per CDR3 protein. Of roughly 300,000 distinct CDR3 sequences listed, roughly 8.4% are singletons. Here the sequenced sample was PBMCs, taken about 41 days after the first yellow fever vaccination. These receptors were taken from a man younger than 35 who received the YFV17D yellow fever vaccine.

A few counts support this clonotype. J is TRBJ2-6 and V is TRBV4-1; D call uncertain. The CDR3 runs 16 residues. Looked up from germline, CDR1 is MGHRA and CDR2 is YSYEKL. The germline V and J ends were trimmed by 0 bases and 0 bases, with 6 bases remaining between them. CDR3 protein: CASSQDTYSGANVLTF. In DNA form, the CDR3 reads TGCGCCAGCAGCCAAGATACCTACTCTGGGGCCAACGTCCTGACTTTC.

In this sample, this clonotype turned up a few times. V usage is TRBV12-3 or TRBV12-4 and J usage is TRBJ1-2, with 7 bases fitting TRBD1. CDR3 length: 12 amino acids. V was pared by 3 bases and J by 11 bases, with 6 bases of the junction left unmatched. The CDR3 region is CASSFRGLFYTF. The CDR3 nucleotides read TGTGCCAGCAGTTTTAGGGGGCTTTTTTACACCTTC.

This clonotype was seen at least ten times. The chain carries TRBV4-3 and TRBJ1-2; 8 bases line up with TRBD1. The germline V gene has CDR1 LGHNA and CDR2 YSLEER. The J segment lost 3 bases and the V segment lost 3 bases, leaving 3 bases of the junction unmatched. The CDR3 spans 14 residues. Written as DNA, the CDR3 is TGCGCCAGCAGCCACTCGACAGGGGACTATGGCTACACCTTC. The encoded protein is CASSHSTGDYGYTF.

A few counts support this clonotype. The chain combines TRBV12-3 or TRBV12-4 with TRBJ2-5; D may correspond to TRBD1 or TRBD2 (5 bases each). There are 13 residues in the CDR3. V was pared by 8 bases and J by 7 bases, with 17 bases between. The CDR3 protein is CASQRGFGVTQYF. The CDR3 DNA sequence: TGTGCCAGCCAGAGGGGATTCGGGGTGACCCAGTACTTC.

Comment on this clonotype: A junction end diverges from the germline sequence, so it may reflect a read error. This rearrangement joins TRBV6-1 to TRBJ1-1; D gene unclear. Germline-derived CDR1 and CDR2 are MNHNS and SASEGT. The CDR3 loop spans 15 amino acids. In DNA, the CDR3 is TGTGGCAGCAGAAGAATGGATGGGGTAGGCACTGAAGCTTTCTTT. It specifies CGSRRMDGVGTEAFF.

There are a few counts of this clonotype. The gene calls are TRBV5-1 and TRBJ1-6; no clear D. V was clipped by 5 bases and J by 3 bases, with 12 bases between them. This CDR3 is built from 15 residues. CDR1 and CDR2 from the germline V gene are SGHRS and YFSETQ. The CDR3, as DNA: TGCGCCAGCAGGGCCACCGGGAACTATAATTCACCCCTCCACTTT. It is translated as CASRATGNYNSPLHF.

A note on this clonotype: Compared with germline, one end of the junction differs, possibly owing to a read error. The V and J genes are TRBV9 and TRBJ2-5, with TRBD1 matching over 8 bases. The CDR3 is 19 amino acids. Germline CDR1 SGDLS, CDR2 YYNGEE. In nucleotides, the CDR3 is TGTGCTAGCAGCGTAGGGCCAATGACAGGGGCCCTTTTTGTAGAGACCCAGTACTTC. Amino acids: CASSVGPMTGALFVETQYF.

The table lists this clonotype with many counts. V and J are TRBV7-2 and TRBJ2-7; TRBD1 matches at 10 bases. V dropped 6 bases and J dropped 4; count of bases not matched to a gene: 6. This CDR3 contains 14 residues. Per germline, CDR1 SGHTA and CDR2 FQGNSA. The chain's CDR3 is CASRAGTGAYEQYV. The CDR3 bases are TGTGCCAGCAGAGCCGGGACAGGGGCATACGAGCAGTACGTC.

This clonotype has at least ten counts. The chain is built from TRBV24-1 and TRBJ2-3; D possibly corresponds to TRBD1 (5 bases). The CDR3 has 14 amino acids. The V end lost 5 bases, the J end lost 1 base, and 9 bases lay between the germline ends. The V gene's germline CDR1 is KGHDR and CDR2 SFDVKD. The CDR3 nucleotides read TGTGCCACCAGTGCCAGGGCGGGCACAGATACGCAGTATTTT. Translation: CATSARAGTDTQYF.

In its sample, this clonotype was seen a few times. CDR3 region: CASGKGVEETQYF. The CDR3 bases are TGCGCCAGCGGGAAAGGGGTGGAGGAGACCCAGTACTTC. The chain has TRBV5-1 and TRBJ2-5; TRBD1 is a possible D gene (5 bases). CDR3 size: 13 residues. The germline V and J ends were trimmed by 7 bases and 5 bases, with 15 bases remaining between them. Germline CDR1 and CDR2: SGHRS and YFSETQ.

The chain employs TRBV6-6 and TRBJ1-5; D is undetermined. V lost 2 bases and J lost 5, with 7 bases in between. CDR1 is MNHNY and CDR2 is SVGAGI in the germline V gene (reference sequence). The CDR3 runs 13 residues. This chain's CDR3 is CASSYRADQPQHF. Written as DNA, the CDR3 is TGTGCCAGCAGTTACAGAGCGGATCAGCCCCAGCATTTT.

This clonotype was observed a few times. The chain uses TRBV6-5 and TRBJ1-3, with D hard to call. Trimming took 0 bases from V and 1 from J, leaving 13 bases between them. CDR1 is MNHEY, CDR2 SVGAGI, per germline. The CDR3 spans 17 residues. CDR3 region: CASSYSPRSLSGNTIYF. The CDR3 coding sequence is TGTGCCAGCAGTTACTCGCCCCGGAGCTTGTCTGGAAACACCATATATTTT.

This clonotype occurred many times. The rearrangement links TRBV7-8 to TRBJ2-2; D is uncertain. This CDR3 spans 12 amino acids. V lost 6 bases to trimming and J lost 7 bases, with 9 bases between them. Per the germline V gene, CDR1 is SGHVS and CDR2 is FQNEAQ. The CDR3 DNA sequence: TGTGCCAGCAGTCACTGGGTCGGGGAGCTGTTTTTT. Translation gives CASSHWVGELFF.